What follows are 31 T cell receptor beta chains derived from one specimen sequenced in a study of CD8 T cell repertoires and HIV-1 epitope variants. No cognate antigen is known for these TCRs. Assay used: immunoSEQ multiplex PCR; TCRdb lists only in-frame clones, some missing. The data show about 4,900 clones, with over 60% seen just once and roughly 45% held by the top ten. The sample taken for sequencing was cultured CD8+ T cells derived from PBMCs. Receptors were obtained from a male donor with HIV.

V is TRBV15 and J is TRBJ1-1, with no clear D. Germline V gene lookup returns CDR1 LNHNV and CDR2 YYDKDF (reference sequence). CDR3 length equals 14 residues. Trimming took off 0 bases at V and 1 base at J, with 6 bases between the two ends. The CDR3 is CATSRDVQNTEAFF. CDR3 DNA sequence: TGTGCCACCAGCAGAGATGTACAGAACACTGAAGCTTTCTTT. The whole variable domain, remainder taken from reference TRBV15 and TRBJ1-1, is DAMVIQNPRYQVTQFGKPVTLSCSQTLNHNVMYWYQQKSSQAPKLLFHYYDKDFNNEADTPDNFQSRRPNTSFCFLDIRSPGLGDTAMYLCATSRDVQNTEAFFGQGTRLTVV.

This clone came up once. The rearrangement joins TRBV19 to TRBJ2-7, with TRBD1 matching 7 bases. CDR3 size: 18 residues. CDR1 and CDR2 from the germline V gene are LNHDA and SQIVND (reference sequence). V dropped 0 bases and J dropped 3; count of bases not matched to a gene: 14. For the CDR3, the DNA is TGTGCCAGTAGTATAGAAGACAGGGCCGAAGGTGGCTACTACGAGCAGTACTTC. It yields the protein CASSIEDRAEGGYYEQYF.

V is TRBV29-1 and J is TRBJ2-7, with 10 bases lining up with TRBD1. The CDR3 is 15 residues long. Germline V lookup: CDR1 SQVTM, CDR2 ANQGSEA. V was pared by 1 base and J by 5 bases, with 8 bases of the junction left unmatched. CDR3 sequence: CSVEVEGQGSNEQYF. The CDR3, as DNA: TGCAGCGTTGAAGTTGAGGGACAGGGGTCGAACGAGCAGTACTTC.

The chain links TRBV5-6 to TRBJ2-1; D not certain. The V gene's germline CDR1 is SGHDT and CDR2 YYEEEE. This CDR3 comprises 15 residues. V gave up 1 base and J gave up 0 bases, with 8 bases separating them. The CDR3 DNA reads as TGTGCCAGCAGCTTGACGGCGGTCTCCTACAATGAGCAGTTCTTC. This translates into CASSLTAVSYNEQFF.

This sequence joins TRBV6-6 and TRBJ2-5, with D perhaps given as TRBD1 or TRBD2 (5 bases each). The J call may be incorrect, as the DNA end agrees better with TRBJ2-7. The CDR3 is 14 amino acids. Germline loops: CDR1 MNHNY, CDR2 SVGAGI (reference sequence). The CDR3 DNA reads as TGTGCCAGCAGCCCCGGGGCGATTATCTACGAGCAGTACTTC. Protein product: CASSPGAIIYEQYF.

The chain carries TRBV7-2 and TRBJ2-7; no reliable D call. The CDR3 covers 13 residues. The V gene's germline CDR1 is SGHTA and CDR2 FQGNSA. Between the trimmed V and J ends, which lost 5 bases and 2 bases, there was a span of 10 bases. The CDR3 protein is CASSLHQAYEQYF. CDR3 nucleotide sequence: TGTGCCAGCAGCCTCCACCAAGCCTACGAGCAGTACTTC.

The gene calls are TRBV5-6 and TRBJ2-3; 9 nucleotides agree with TRBD1. This CDR3 has 16 amino acids. CDR1 and CDR2 (germline): SGHDT, YYEEEE. With 2 bases clipped from V and 4 bases from J, the junction kept 8 bases outside the gene matches. This CDR3 reads CASSFGTGLLADTQYF. CDR3 DNA: TGTGCCAGCAGCTTCGGGACAGGGCTTCTTGCAGATACGCAGTATTTT.

The chain links TRBV5-1 to TRBJ2-7; D unresolved. The CDR3 runs to 14 residues. Germline loops: CDR1 SGHRS, CDR2 YFSETQ. V was shortened by 2 bases and J by 2 bases, with 11 bases between the two germline ends. CDR3 bases: TGCGCCAGCAGCTTATGGACCGATCCCTACGAGCAGTACTTC. This translates into CASSLWTDPYEQYF.

This clone was seen once. The chain links TRBV5-5 to TRBJ1-2; 8 bases map to TRBD1. The CDR3 length is 13 residues. V was clipped by 4 bases and J by 3 bases; unmatched bases: 2. CDR1 is SGHKS, CDR2 YYEKEE, per germline (reference sequence). The CDR3: CASSTQGDYGYTF. The CDR3, as DNA: TGTGCCAGCAGCACACAGGGGGACTATGGCTACACCTTC.

This clone was observed a handful of times. This rearrangement joins TRBV19 to TRBJ2-1, with D maybe TRBD2 (6 bases). V was cut by 3 bases and J by 4 bases, with 10 bases left in between. Germline V CDR1 and CDR2: LNHDA, SQIVND (reference sequence). The CDR3 loop spans 14 amino acids. In DNA form, the CDR3 reads TGTGCCAGTAGTATGTCGGGACTTTACAATGAGCAGTTCTTC. Residues: CASSMSGLYNEQFF.

The chain employs TRBV6-5 and TRBJ2-3, with 7 bases that match TRBD2. Losses at the gene ends were 8 bases for V and 6 bases for J; bases not matched to a gene: 11. This CDR3 is 14 amino acids long. Germline-derived CDR1 and CDR2 are MNHEY and SVGAGI. The CDR3 sequence: CASGGDRFVDTQYF. CDR3 in DNA: TGTGCCAGCGGGGGGGACCGCTTCGTGGATACGCAGTATTTT.

In its sample, this clone was seen a few times. The chain joins TRBV6-4 to TRBJ1-2; D gene ambiguous. The CDR3 extends over 10 amino acids. In germline, CDR1 is MRHNA, CDR2 SNTAGT. Trimming cost V 5 bases and J 14 bases, with 12 bases left between them. The DNA of the CDR3 is TGTGCCAGCAGTTCGCGGTTGACAACCTTC. Translation: CASSSRLTTF.

The CDR3 protein is CASSLGPPTASYEQYF. As DNA, the CDR3 is TGTGCCAGCAGCTTGGGACCGCCGACTGCCTCCTACGAGCAGTACTTC. V and J are TRBV13 and TRBJ2-5; TRBD1 or TRBD2 may be the D gene (5 bases each). The tail of the sequence fits TRBJ2-7 better, so the J call may be wrong. CDR3 length equals 16 residues. Germline-derived CDR1 and CDR2 are PRHDT and FYEKMQ (reference sequence).

The gene calls are TRBV19 and TRBJ2-3; D perhaps matches TRBD1 (6 bases). Germline-derived CDR1 and CDR2 are LNHDA and SQIVND (reference sequence). V shed 3 bases and J shed 3 bases, with 19 bases lying between them. The CDR3 totals 17 residues. In DNA, the CDR3 is TGTGCCAGTAGTATTTATGTAGACAGGTCCGGTACAGATACGCAGTATTTT. It encodes CASSIYVDRSGTDTQYF.

This clone was counted a few times. The chain links TRBV11-2 to TRBJ2-7, with 7 bases fitting TRBD1. Germline lookup yields CDR1 SGHAT and CDR2 FQNNGV. This CDR3 contains 15 residues. Trimming cost V 5 bases and J 2 bases; bases outside gene matches: 9. The CDR3 loop reads CASSPRQGSTYEQYF. The CDR3 DNA reads TGTGCCAGCAGCCCCCGACAGGGATCAACCTACGAGCAGTACTTC.

This clone showed up just a few times. V is TRBV27 and J is TRBJ2-7, with D maybe TRBD2 (5 bases). The CDR3 is 13 amino acids. In germline, CDR1 is MNHEY, CDR2 SMNVEV (reference sequence). The germline V and J ends were trimmed by 8 bases and 6 bases, with 17 bases remaining between them. The CDR3 here is CASGNWPAGEQYF. In DNA, the CDR3 is TGTGCCAGCGGTAACTGGCCTGCGGGCGAGCAGTACTTC.

The V call is TRBV10-2, the J call TRBJ2-3, with TRBD2 identical over 11 bases. Germline CDR1 and CDR2: WSHSY and SAAADI. This CDR3 region has 15 residues. The trim removed 6 bases at V and 2 bases at J, leaving 4 bases unmatched. CDR3 nucleotides: TGCGCCAGCAGCTATAGCGGGGGGGTCACAGATACGCAGTATTTT. This translates into CASSYSGGVTDTQYF.

V and J are TRBV7-2 and TRBJ2-2; D unclear. V was trimmed by 2 bases and J by 5 bases, leaving 6 bases between them. CDR1 and CDR2 (germline): SGHTA, FQGNSA. This CDR3 has 13 residues. The CDR3 nucleotides read TGTGCCAGCAGCTTAATTGGAACCGGGGAGCTGTTTTTT. Protein product: CASSLIGTGELFF.

This clone was detected a few times. The chain combines TRBV4-2 with TRBJ2-1; D gene ambiguous. CDR1 is LGHNA and CDR2 is YNFKEQ in the germline V gene. This CDR3 is built from 11 residues. The V gene lost 1 base and the J gene lost 7 bases, with 2 bases spanning the gap. The chain's CDR3 is CASSQVNEQFF. The CDR3 DNA sequence: TGTGCCAGCAGCCAAGTGAATGAGCAGTTCTTC.

This clone rates as large. CDR3 protein: CASSPSYSNQPQHF. The CDR3 DNA reads as TGTGCCAGCAGCCCGAGCTATAGCAATCAGCCCCAGCATTTT. The chain is built from TRBV7-9 and TRBJ1-5; D not certain. V lost 5 bases and J lost 0, with 8 bases in between. Germline V lookup: CDR1 SEHNR, CDR2 FQNEAQ (reference sequence). The CDR3 extends over 14 amino acids.

The chain employs TRBV5-6 and TRBJ1-5; perhaps TRBD1 as D (5 bases). Trimming stripped 3 bases from V and 7 bases from J, with 14 bases between. CDR3 length: 14 amino acids. The germline V gene encodes CDR1 SGHDT and CDR2 YYEEEE. Here the CDR3 reads CASSWGPEGQPQHF. CDR3 sequence (DNA): TGTGCCAGCAGCTGGGGACCGGAGGGGCAGCCCCAGCATTTT.

The chain combines TRBV5-1 with TRBJ2-7; no firm D call. The CDR3 has 11 amino acids. Germline V gene sequence: CDR1 SGHRS, CDR2 YFSETQ. V was shortened by 5 bases and J by 4 bases, with 7 bases between the two germline ends. Written as DNA, the CDR3 is TGCGCCAGCAGTCCCGGGTACGAGCAGTACTTC. Protein sequence: CASSPGYEQYF.

This clone is labeled medium-sized. The CDR3 protein is CASSPGQGNTDTQYF. The CDR3 DNA reads TGTGCCAGCAGCCCAGGACAGGGCAACACAGATACGCAGTATTTT. The chain uses TRBV7-2 and TRBJ2-3; 8 bases are a match to TRBD1. Per the germline V gene, CDR1 is SGHTA and CDR2 is FQGNSA. This CDR3 comprises 15 residues. After removal of 5 bases from V and 2 bases from J, the junction contained 6 bases not matched to a gene.

The rearrangement joins TRBV14 to TRBJ1-1; D gene uncertain. Germline CDR1 and CDR2: SGHDN and FVKESK. This CDR3 has 16 amino acids. Trimming pared 2 bases from V and 4 bases from J, leaving 17 bases between. CDR3 sequence reads: CASSQSVASMGTEAFF. The DNA for the CDR3 is TGTGCCAGCAGCCAATCCGTTGCCAGTATGGGCACTGAAGCTTTCTTT.

The chain has TRBV5-1 and TRBJ2-7; 7 bases map to TRBD1. J was trimmed by 5 bases and V by 1 base; bases with no gene match: 6. Germline V lookup: CDR1 SGHRS, CDR2 YFSETQ. The CDR3 spans 14 residues. CDR3 region: CASSLYQGDHEQYF. The DNA of the CDR3 is TGCGCCAGCAGCTTGTACCAGGGGGACCACGAGCAGTACTTC.

V and J are TRBV11-2 and TRBJ2-5; D perhaps matches TRBD2 (6 bases). This CDR3 is built from 16 residues. Looked up from germline, CDR1 is SGHAT and CDR2 is FQNNGV. V was shortened by 5 bases and J by 2 bases, with 18 bases between the two germline ends. The chain's CDR3 is CASSIGTSGFQETQYF. CDR3 sequence (DNA): TGTGCCAGCAGCATTGGGACTTCCGGATTTCAAGAGACCCAGTACTTC.

The chain is built from TRBV9 and TRBJ1-4; D unclear. The CDR3 loop spans 16 amino acids. Germline V lookup: CDR1 SGDLS, CDR2 YYNGEE. V lost 0 bases to trimming and J lost 2 bases, with 11 bases between them. The CDR3 loop is CASSVESTGTNEKLFF. CDR3 bases: TGTGCCAGCAGCGTAGAGTCCACGGGGACTAATGAAAAACTGTTTTTT.

This chain links TRBV27 with TRBJ2-5, with TRBD2 identical over 11 bases. There are 15 residues in the CDR3. J gave up 5 bases and V 4 bases, and 6 bases lay outside the gene matches. CDR1 MNHEY and CDR2 SMNVEV come from the germline V gene (reference sequence). The CDR3 DNA reads as TGTGCCAGCAGTTCGTCTAGCGGGAGGATGGAGACCCAGTACTTC. The encoded protein is CASSSSSGRMETQYF.

This clone was recorded a few times. The V gene is TRBV18, the J gene TRBJ2-7, with D perhaps matching TRBD1 (6 bases). The CDR3 has 14 amino acids. Germline values: CDR1 KGHSH, CDR2 LQKENI. V shed 3 bases and J shed 3 bases, with 12 bases lying between them. The CDR3 loop is CASSPLDRVYEQYF. The CDR3 nucleotides are TGTGCCAGCTCACCGCTGGACAGAGTCTACGAGCAGTACTTC.

Only a few counts were recorded for this clone. The rearrangement joins TRBV9 to TRBJ2-7; D possibly corresponds to TRBD1 (7 bases). Trimming removed 2 bases from V and 5 bases from J, with 14 bases in between. The CDR3 contains 14 residues. The germline gives CDR1 SGDLS, CDR2 YYNGEE. The CDR3 spells CASSVSGGMDEQYF. The CDR3 nucleotides are TGTGCCAGCAGCGTGTCAGGGGGGATGGACGAGCAGTACTTC.

This rearrangement joins TRBV7-9 to TRBJ2-1; 8 bases match TRBD2. The CDR3 covers 15 residues. V lost 4 bases and J lost 4; bases outside the gene matches: 6. Germline CDR1 and CDR2: SEHNR and FQNEAQ (reference sequence). Here the CDR3 reads CASSSAPGGYNEQFF. CDR3 DNA sequence: TGTGCCAGCAGCTCCGCGCCGGGGGGGTACAATGAGCAGTTCTTC.